This TCR beta chain comes out of a study of regulatory T cells. To note about this clone: The antigen remains undetermined.

The PCR used 52 TRBV and 13 TRBJ primers. Here immunoSEQ multiplex PCR was the method, and the copy in TCRdb shows in-frame clones only, minus some. The sample records about 23,000 clones, about 88% being singletons. The CDR3 length is 19 residues. CDR1 and CDR2 from the germline V gene are SGHRS and YFSETQ. Trimming took off 0 bases at V and 3 bases at J, with 23 bases between the two ends. Broader study findings: In CD3G-deficient patients, conventional CD4+ T cells were enriched for hydrophobic CDR3 residues at positions 6 and 7.

The sequenced sample consisted of conventional CD4+ T cells sorted from blood. The chain is built from TRBV5-1 and TRBJ2-3, with D perhaps TRBD2 (6 bases). The source of this sequence is a child aged 5 to 17 with CD3G deficiency. Here the CDR3 reads CASSLEVRARGGGTDTQYF. In DNA form, the CDR3 reads TGCGCCAGCAGCTTGGAAGTACGGGCCCGGGGAGGTGGGACAGATACGCAGTATTTT.